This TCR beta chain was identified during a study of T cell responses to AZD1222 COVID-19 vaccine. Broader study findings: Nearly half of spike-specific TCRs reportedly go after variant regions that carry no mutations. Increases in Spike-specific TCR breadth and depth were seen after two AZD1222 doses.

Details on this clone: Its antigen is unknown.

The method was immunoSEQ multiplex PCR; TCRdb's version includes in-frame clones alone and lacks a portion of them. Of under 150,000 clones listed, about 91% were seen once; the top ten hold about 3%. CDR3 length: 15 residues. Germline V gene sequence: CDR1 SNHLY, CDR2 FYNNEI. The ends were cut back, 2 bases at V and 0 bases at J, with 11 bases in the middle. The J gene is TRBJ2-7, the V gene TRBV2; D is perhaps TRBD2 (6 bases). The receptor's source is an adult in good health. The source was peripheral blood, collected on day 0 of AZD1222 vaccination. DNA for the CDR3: TGTGCCAGCAGTGAATTCGGGGGATCCTCCTACGAGCAGTACTTC. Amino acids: CASSEFGGSSYEQYF.